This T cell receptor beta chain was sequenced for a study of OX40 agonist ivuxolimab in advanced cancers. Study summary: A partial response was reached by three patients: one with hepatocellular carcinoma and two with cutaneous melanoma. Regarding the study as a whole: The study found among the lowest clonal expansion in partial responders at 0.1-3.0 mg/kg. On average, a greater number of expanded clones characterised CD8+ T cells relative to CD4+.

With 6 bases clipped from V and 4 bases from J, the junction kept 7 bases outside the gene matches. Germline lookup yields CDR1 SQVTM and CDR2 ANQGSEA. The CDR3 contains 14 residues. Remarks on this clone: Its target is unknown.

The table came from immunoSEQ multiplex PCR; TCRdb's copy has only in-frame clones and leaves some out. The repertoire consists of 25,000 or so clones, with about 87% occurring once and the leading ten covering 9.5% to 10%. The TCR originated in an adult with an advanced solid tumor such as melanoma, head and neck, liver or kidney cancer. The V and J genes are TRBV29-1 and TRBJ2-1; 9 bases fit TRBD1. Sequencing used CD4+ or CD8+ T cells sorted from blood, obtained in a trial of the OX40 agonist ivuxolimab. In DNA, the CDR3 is TGCAGCGTGGTCGGGACAGGGTCTTACAATGAGCAGTTCTTC. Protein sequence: CSVVGTGSYNEQFF.